The 2 T cell receptor beta chains below all came from one sample that was sequenced in a study of cytomegalovirus exposure and HLA in healthy donors. PCR amplification relied on 60 Vbeta primers (plus 13 Jbeta primers). Generated by immunoSEQ multiplex PCR, the TCRdb table keeps only in-frame clones and is missing some. The repertoire holds about 200,000 clones, with roughly four fifths as singletons. Input material: PBMCs. All receptors derive from a boy between 2 and 15 years old in good health and CMV-seronegative.

The chain has TRBV30 and TRBJ1-6; D perhaps matches TRBD1 (6 bases). The CDR3 consists of 12 residues. V dropped 3 bases and J dropped 13 bases, with 13 bases sitting between them. Germline V CDR1 and CDR2: GTSNPN, SVGIG (reference sequence). The CDR3 region is CAWRGRGVPLHF. The DNA of the CDR3 is TGTGCCTGGAGGGGGAGGGGGGTCCCCCTCCACTTT.

This clone was seen only once. This chain links TRBV6-5 with TRBJ2-2, with D hard to call. Germline V gene data show CDR1 as MNHEY and CDR2 as SVGAGI. With 9 bases removed from V and 3 bases from J, the gap between germline ends came to 8 bases. The CDR3 consists of 12 residues. The CDR3, as DNA: TGTGCCAGTCGGGTGGACACCGGGGAGCTGTTTTTT. This codes for CASRVDTGELFF.